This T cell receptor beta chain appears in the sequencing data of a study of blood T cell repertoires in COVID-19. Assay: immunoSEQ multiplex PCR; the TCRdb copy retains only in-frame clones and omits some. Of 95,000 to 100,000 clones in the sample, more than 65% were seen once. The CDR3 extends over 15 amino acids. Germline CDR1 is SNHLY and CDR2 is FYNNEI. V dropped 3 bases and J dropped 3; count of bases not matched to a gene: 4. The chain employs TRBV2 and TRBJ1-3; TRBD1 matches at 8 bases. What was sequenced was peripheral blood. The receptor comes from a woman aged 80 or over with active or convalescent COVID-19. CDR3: CASSEQGAFGNTIYF. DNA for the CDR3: TGTGCCAGCAGTGAGCAGGGGGCATTTGGAAACACCATATATTTT.